This T cell receptor (beta chain) was documented in a study of shared clonotypes between healthy human individuals. Study findings and constraints: Rarefaction gave evidence that sorted-subset sequencing remained incomplete despite large depth. All-four-donor shared clonotypes had higher generation probabilities than non-shared clonotypes did. Investigators collected only blood, and repertoires in tissues likely differ.

As concerns this clone: No antigen is known for it.

Naive CD8 cells lacked CD45RO and underwent positive selection for CCR7, leaving out terminally differentiated effector memory CD45RA+ cells. CDR1 is SQVTM and CDR2 is ANQGSEA in the germline V gene. CDR3 length: 13 amino acids. The V gene lost 5 bases and the J gene lost 4 bases, with 13 bases spanning the gap. The run depth of the assay was deep. Profiling relied on immunoSEQ multiplex PCR, and the TCRdb table lists in-frame clones only, not all of them. Here the sample spans about 2.1 million clones, around 93% being singletons. The sequence was collected from a man aged 18 to 35 in good health. Some clones in this sample may be carry-over from other donors' samples. Sequencing was performed on naive CD8+ T cells from PBMCs. The J gene is TRBJ2-3, the V gene TRBV29-1, with D possibly matching TRBD2 (6 bases). The CDR3 reads CSVFGGFSDTQYF. CDR3 sequence (DNA): TGCAGCGTTTTCGGGGGTTTTTCAGATACGCAGTATTTT.